This TCR beta chain was captured by sequencing in a study of cytomegalovirus exposure and HLA in healthy donors. The primer mix had 60 Vbeta and 13 Jbeta primers. Libraries were prepared by immunoSEQ multiplex PCR; TCRdb keeps only in-frame clonotypes and omits some of them. The sample shows around 150,000 clones, over 70% of them seen only once. The ends lost 4 bases at V and 6 bases at J; junction bases unmatched: 10. This CDR3 region has 15 residues. Germline CDR1 reads ENHRY; CDR2 reads SYGVKD. Points on this clone: Its antigen is undetermined.

Study findings and constraints: The study assumed roughly uniform donor sequencing depth for presence/absence analyses.

The rearrangement uses TRBV10-3 and TRBJ2-7; the match to TRBD1 covers 9 bases. The TCR sequence derives from a male donor in good health and CMV-seronegative. Sequencing was done on a sample of PBMCs. CDR3 nucleotide sequence: TGTGCCATCAGTGGGCCGGGACAGGGAGTGAGCGAGCAGTACTTC. Translating it yields CAISGPGQGVSEQYF.